This entry lists 19 T cell receptor beta chains sequenced from one sample in a study of Ad26.COV2.S vaccination and SARS-CoV-2 variants. The table came from immunoSEQ multiplex PCR; TCRdb's copy has only in-frame clones and leaves some out. Altogether around 370,000 clones are present, just over 90% being singletons, with the ten largest covering under 4%. The sequencing used peripheral blood, collected after recovery from COVID-19. The source is a human donor who had recovered from COVID-19.

This clone occurred a few times. This sequence joins TRBV7-2 and TRBJ2-7; the D is unclear. Germline V gene data show CDR1 as SGHTA and CDR2 as FQGNSA. This CDR3 contains 14 residues. V was pared by 2 bases and J by 5 bases, with 13 bases between. The CDR3 DNA reads as TGTGCCAGCAGCTTATTTCAGGAAGTCGACGAGCAGTACTTC. This translates into CASSLFQEVDEQYF. The full variable domain, completed using reference TRBV7-2 and TRBJ2-7, is GAGVSQSPSNKVTEKGKDVELRCDPISGHTALYWYRQSLGQGLEFLIYFQGNSAPDKSGLPSDRFSAERTGGSVSTLTIQRTQQEDSAVYLCASSLFQEVDEQYFGPGTRLTVT.

The chain couples TRBV29-1 to TRBJ1-2, with D unclear. Germline CDR1 is SQVTM and CDR2 is ANQGSEA. V gave up 4 bases and J gave up 6 bases, with 9 bases separating them. The CDR3 contains 11 residues. This CDR3 is CSVARSDGYTF. The CDR3 region has the DNA TGCAGCGTTGCTCGCTCCGATGGCTACACCTTC.

This clone was seen a single time. The gene calls are TRBV6-2 or TRBV6-3 and TRBJ2-6; a possible D gene is TRBD2 (7 bases). Germline V gene data show CDR1 as MNHEY and CDR2 as SVGEGT. The germline V and J ends were trimmed by 5 bases and 0 bases, with 17 bases remaining between them. The CDR3 length is 18 residues. CDR3 DNA: TGTGCCAGCAGTCCGGCAGCAGGGGAGGGCTCTGGGGCCAACGTCCTGACTTTC. This translates into CASSPAAGEGSGANVLTF.

The rearrangement uses TRBV10-3 and TRBJ2-5; tentatively, D is TRBD1 or TRBD2 (5 bases each). The CDR3 has 12 residues. Germline loops: CDR1 ENHRY, CDR2 SYGVKD. Trimming cost V 4 bases and J 5 bases, with 8 bases left between them. The CDR3 region has the DNA TGTGCCATCAGTGTAGGGGAGGAGACCCAGTACTTC. It translates to CAISVGEETQYF.

CDR3 in amino acids: CASSLGLAEYNEQFF. For the CDR3, the DNA is TGCGCCAGCAGCCTAGGACTAGCGGAATACAATGAGCAGTTCTTC. J is TRBJ2-1 and V is TRBV5-1; 10 nucleotides match TRBD2. The germline gives CDR1 SGHRS, CDR2 YFSETQ. The junction had 5 bases not matched to a gene; V was cut back by 4 bases and J by 4 bases. The CDR3 is 15 amino acids.

The chain recombines TRBV19 with TRBJ2-1; TRBD2 matches at 11 bases. The germline gives CDR1 LNHDA, CDR2 SQIVND (reference sequence). V was clipped by 6 bases and J by 2 bases; unmatched bases: 3. CDR3 length: 15 residues. CDR3 DNA sequence: TGTGCCAGTAGGATTAGCGGGGGGGCCTACAATGAGCAGTTCTTC. This sequence encodes CASRISGGAYNEQFF.

The rearrangement joins TRBV21-1 to TRBJ1-2; the DNA was not compared with TRBD1, the D call given in the table. TRBV21-1 is assigned pseudogene status. The CDR3 consists of 12 residues. Here the CDR3 reads CASSQRGYGYTF. The DNA for the CDR3 is TGTGCCAGCAGCCAAAGGGGATATGGCTACACCTTC.

This clone has a single count. V and J are TRBV16 and TRBJ1-2; D might be TRBD1 (5 bases). Trimming cost V 2 bases and J 4 bases, with 11 bases left between them. The CDR3 spans 14 residues. Germline assignment: CDR1 KGHSY and CDR2 FQNENV. The DNA for the CDR3 is TGTGCCAGCAGCCAACATCCGGGGACCTATGGCTACACCTTC. This gives the protein CASSQHPGTYGYTF.

This clone was counted a single time. The chain recombines TRBV27 with TRBJ2-7, with D perhaps matching TRBD1 (6 bases). Germline loops: CDR1 MNHEY, CDR2 SMNVEV (reference sequence). The ends were cut back, 7 bases at V and 5 bases at J, with 15 bases in the middle. The CDR3 totals 13 residues. The CDR3, as DNA: TGTGCCAGCACCGGAAGGGGGTCCCACGAGCAGTACTTC. Protein sequence: CASTGRGSHEQYF.

V is TRBV6-4 and J is TRBJ2-2, with D possibly TRBD1 on 6 matching bases. The germline V gene has CDR1 MRHNA and CDR2 SNTAGT. This CDR3 comprises 15 residues. Deletions cut 0 bases from V and 6 bases from J, with 11 bases between. CDR3 bases: TGTGCCAGCAGTGACTCTACTGAGGGGGCCGGGGAGCTGTTTTTT. The encoded protein is CASSDSTEGAGELFF.

The genes are TRBV19 and TRBJ1-1; D might be TRBD1 (5 bases). The CDR3 sequence is 14 residues long. Germline CDR1 is LNHDA and CDR2 is SQIVND (reference sequence). The V end lost 3 bases, the J end lost 4 bases, and 12 bases lay between the germline ends. CDR3 coding DNA: TGTGCCAGTAGTATTTGGGGGTTCGGCACTGAAGCTTTCTTT. It specifies CASSIWGFGTEAFF.

This clone has a single count. The chain couples TRBV27 to TRBJ1-2, with 8 bases aligning to TRBD1. The V gene end was trimmed by 2 bases and the J gene end by 7 bases; junction bases not matched to a gene: 6. Germline V lookup: CDR1 MNHEY, CDR2 SMNVEV (reference sequence). The CDR3 has 14 amino acids. This CDR3 is CASSLTGTGFGYTF. The CDR3 nucleotides read TGTGCCAGCAGTTTAACCGGGACAGGTTTTGGCTACACCTTC.

This clone was seen a single time. The chain couples TRBV20-1 to TRBJ2-5; D gene unclear. This CDR3 region has 10 residues. Trimming took 5 bases from V and 7 from J, leaving 8 bases between them. From germline, CDR1 is DFQATT and CDR2 SNEGSKA (reference sequence). The CDR3 DNA reads TGCAGTGCTGGGCTCGGGACCCAGTACTTC. This codes for CSAGLGTQYF.

The V gene is TRBV19, the J gene TRBJ1-1, with 7 bases lining up with TRBD1. The CDR3 consists of 13 residues. The germline gives CDR1 LNHDA, CDR2 SQIVND (reference sequence). The V segment lost 3 bases and the J segment 10 bases; nucleotides outside the gene matches: 8. CDR3 amino acids: CASSMGEGAGAFF. The CDR3 DNA reads as TGTGCCAGTAGTATGGGGGAGGGGGCTGGAGCTTTCTTT.

This clone was detected once. The rearrangement joins TRBV6-2 or TRBV6-3 to TRBJ2-7; 8 nucleotides align to TRBD1. Trimming removed 6 bases from V and 0 bases from J; junction bases left unmatched: 4. CDR1 and CDR2 from the germline V gene are MNHEY and SVGEGT. The CDR3 extends over 14 amino acids. The CDR3 DNA follows: TGTGCCAGCAGCCGACAGGGGCCCTCCTACGAGCAGTACTTC. Translating gives CASSRQGPSYEQYF.

The rearrangement joins TRBV6-4 to TRBJ2-1; D uncertain. Trimming removed 0 bases at V and 0 bases at J, with 12 bases between. This CDR3 comprises 17 residues. From germline, CDR1 is MRHNA and CDR2 SNTAGT. CDR3 region: CASSDSAGSSSYNEQFF. In DNA form, the CDR3 reads TGTGCCAGCAGTGACTCAGCTGGGTCGAGCTCCTACAATGAGCAGTTCTTC.

This chain uses TRBV11-2 with TRBJ2-7; TRBD1 aligns across 7 bases. Germline V gives CDR1 SGHAT, CDR2 FQNNGV. The CDR3 extends over 15 amino acids. V gave up 4 bases and J gave up 0 bases; unmatched junction bases: 6. The CDR3 DNA follows: TGTGCCAGCAGCTATTCGACAGGGCGCTCCTACGAGCAGTACTTC. Its protein is CASSYSTGRSYEQYF. Looking up the rest from reference TRBV11-2 and TRBJ2-7 gives the full variable domain: EAGVAQSPRYKIIEKRQSVAFWCNPISGHATLYWYQQILGQGPKLLIQFQNNGVVDDSQLPKDRFSAERLKGVDSTLKIQPAKLEDSAVYLCASSYSTGRSYEQYFGPGTRLTVT.

V is TRBV6-6 and J is TRBJ1-1, with a tentative D call TRBD1 (5 bases). Between the trimmed V and J ends, which lost 6 bases and 0 bases, there was a span of 29 bases. CDR3 length: 20 amino acids. Germline V gene sequence: CDR1 MNHNY, CDR2 SVGAGI (reference sequence). CDR3 sequence: CASSQGRAFSSLVMNTEAFF. CDR3 nucleotides: TGTGCCAGCAGCCAGGGACGGGCCTTTTCCTCATTGGTGATGAACACTGAAGCTTTCTTT.

V is TRBV9 and J is TRBJ1-4; D is perhaps TRBD1 (5 bases). Germline V gene lookup returns CDR1 SGDLS and CDR2 YYNGEE. This CDR3 has 15 residues. Trimming left V 4 bases short and J 7 bases short, with 17 bases between. CDR3 sequence (DNA): TGTGCCAGCAGCTCCACCGGGACGCGTCCTGAAAAACTGTTTTTT. Protein product: CASSSTGTRPEKLFF.